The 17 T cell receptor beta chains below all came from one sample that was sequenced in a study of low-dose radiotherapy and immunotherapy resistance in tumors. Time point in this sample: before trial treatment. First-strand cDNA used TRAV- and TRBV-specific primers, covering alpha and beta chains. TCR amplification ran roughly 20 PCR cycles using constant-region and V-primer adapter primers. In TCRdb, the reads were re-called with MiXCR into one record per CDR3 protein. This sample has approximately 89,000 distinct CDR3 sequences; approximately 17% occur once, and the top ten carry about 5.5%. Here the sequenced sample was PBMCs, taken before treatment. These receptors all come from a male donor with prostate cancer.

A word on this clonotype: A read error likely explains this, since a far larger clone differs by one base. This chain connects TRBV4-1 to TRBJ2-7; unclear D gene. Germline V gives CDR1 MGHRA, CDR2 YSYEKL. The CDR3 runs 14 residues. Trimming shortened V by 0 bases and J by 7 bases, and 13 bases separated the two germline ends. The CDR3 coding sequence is TGCGCCAGCAGCCAAGACTCCACCTACAATGAGCAGTACTTC. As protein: CASSQDSTYNEQYF.

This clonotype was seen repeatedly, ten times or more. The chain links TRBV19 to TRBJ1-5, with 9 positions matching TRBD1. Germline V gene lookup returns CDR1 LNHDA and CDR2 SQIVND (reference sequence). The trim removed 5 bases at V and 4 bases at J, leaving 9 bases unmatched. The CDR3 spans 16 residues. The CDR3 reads CASSWLDRGRNQPQHF. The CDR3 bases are TGTGCCAGTAGTTGGCTGGACAGGGGCCGAAATCAGCCCCAGCATTTT.

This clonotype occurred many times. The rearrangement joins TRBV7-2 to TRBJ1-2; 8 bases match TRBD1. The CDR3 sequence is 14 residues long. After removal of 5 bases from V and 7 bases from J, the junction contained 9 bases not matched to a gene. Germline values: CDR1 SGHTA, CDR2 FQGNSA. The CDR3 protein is CASSPYGQGSGYTF. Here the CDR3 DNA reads TGTGCCAGCAGCCCATATGGACAGGGCAGTGGCTACACCTTC.

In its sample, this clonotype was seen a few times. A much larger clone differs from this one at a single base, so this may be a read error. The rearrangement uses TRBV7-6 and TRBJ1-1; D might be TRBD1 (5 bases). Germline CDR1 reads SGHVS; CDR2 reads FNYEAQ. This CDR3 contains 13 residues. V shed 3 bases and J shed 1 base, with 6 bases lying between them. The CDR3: CASSLTENTEAFF. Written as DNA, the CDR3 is TGTGCCAGCAGCTTGACAGAGAACACTGAAGCTTTCTTT.

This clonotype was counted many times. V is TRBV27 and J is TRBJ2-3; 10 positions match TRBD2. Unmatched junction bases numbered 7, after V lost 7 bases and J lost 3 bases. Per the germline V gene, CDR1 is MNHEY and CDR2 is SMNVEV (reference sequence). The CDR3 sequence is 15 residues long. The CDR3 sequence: CASTKSGRGTDTQYF. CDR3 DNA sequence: TGTGCCAGCACCAAAAGCGGGAGGGGGACAGATACGCAGTATTTT.

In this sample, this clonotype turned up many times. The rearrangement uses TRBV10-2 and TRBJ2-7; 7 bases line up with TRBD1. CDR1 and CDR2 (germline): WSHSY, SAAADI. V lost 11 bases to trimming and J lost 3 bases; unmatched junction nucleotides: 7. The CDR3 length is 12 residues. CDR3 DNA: TGCGCCTCGAGACAGGGATACTACGAGCAGTACTTC. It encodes CASRQGYYEQYF.

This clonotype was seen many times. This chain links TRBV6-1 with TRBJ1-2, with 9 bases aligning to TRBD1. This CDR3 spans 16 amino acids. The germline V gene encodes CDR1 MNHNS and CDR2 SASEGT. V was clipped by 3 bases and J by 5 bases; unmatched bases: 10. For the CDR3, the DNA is TGTGCCAGCAGTGAGGGACAGGGACTTCCCCCTTATGGCTACACCTTC. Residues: CASSEGQGLPPYGYTF.

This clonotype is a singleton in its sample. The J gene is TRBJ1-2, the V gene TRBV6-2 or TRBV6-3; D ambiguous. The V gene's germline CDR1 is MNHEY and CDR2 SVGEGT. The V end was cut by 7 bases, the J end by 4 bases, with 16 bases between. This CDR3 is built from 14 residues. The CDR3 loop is CASIERPDPYGYTF. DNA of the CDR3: TGTGCCAGCATCGAACGGCCTGATCCCTATGGCTACACCTTC.

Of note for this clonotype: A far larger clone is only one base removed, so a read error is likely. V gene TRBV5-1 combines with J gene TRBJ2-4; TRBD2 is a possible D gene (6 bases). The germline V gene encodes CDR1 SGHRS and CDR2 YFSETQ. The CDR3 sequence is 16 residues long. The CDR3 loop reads CASSLRRGIDKNIQYF. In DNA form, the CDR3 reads TGTGCCAGCAGCCTGAGGAGGGGTATTGACAAAAACATTCAGTACTTC.

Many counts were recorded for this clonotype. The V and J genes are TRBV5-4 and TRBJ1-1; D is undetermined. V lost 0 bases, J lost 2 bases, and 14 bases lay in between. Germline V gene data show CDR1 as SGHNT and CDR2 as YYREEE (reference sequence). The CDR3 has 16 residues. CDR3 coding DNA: TGTGCCAGCAGCTTGGGTACACAGCTCCTAAACACTGAAGCTTTCTTT. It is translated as CASSLGTQLLNTEAFF.

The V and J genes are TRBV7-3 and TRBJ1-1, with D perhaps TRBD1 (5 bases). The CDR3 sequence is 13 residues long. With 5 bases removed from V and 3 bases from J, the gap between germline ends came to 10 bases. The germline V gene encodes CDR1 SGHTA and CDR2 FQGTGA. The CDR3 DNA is TGTGCCAGCAGCGACAGTTTGTACACTGAAGCTTTCTTT. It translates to CASSDSLYTEAFF.

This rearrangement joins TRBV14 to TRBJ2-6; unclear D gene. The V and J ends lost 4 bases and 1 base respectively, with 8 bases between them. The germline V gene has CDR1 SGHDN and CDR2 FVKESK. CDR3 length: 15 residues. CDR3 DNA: TGTGCCAGCAGCCCTTTGGCTTCTGGGGCCAACGTCCTGACTTTC. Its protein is CASSPLASGANVLTF.

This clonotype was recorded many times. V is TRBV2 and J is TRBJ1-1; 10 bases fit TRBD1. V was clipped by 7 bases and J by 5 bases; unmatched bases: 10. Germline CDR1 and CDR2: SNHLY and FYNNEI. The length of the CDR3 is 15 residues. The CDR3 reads CASTPVRGQGTEAFF. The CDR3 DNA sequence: TGTGCCAGCACTCCCGTTCGGGGACAGGGGACTGAAGCTTTCTTT.

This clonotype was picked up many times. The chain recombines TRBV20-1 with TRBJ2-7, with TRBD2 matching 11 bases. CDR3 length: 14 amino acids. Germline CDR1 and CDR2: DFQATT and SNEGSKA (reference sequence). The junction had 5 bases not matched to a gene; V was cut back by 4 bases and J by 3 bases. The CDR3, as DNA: TGCAGTGCTAATGCGCTAGCGGGAGGCTACGAGCAGTACTTC. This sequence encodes CSANALAGGYEQYF.

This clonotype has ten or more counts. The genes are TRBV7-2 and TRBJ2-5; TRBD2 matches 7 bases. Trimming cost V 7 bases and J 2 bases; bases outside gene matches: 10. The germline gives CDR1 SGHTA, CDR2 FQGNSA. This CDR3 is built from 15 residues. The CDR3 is CASTWTRPKQETQYF. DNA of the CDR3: TGTGCCAGCACTTGGACTAGACCCAAGCAAGAGACCCAGTACTTC.

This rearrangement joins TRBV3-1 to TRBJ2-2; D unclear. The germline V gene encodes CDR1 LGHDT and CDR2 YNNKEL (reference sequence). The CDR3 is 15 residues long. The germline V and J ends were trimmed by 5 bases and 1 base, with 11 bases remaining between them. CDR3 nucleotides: TGTGCCAGCAGCTCGCGAACCGTGAACACCGGGGAGCTGTTTTTT. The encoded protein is CASSSRTVNTGELFF.

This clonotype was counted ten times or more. The CDR3 spells CASGTGYETQYF. The CDR3 DNA reads as TGTGCCAGCGGAACAGGGTACGAGACCCAGTACTTC. This chain links TRBV6-6 with TRBJ2-5; a possible D gene is TRBD1 (6 bases). This CDR3 has 12 residues. Germline lookup yields CDR1 MNHNY and CDR2 SVGAGI (reference sequence). Trimming stripped 8 bases from V and 5 bases from J, with 12 bases between.